This T cell receptor (beta chain) was found in a study of cytomegalovirus exposure and HLA in healthy donors (dated by TCRdb to the late 2010s). Broadly, across the study: An earlier analysis of several hundred of the donors reported approximately 300 Gb of sequence data and 100 million to 140 million unique TCR beta sequences from about 179 million T cells. An early release that covered about 600 HLA-typed donors contained approximately 300 gigabases of sequencing data and 80 million or so unique TCR sequences. Of the 350 to 400 genotyped donors, about 84% fell in the genetic ancestry cluster associated with self-reported Caucasian donors. The study was designed to test whether signatures of past pathogen exposure could be identified by cataloging public T cell receptors. The study used immunosequencing to profile the T cell repertoires of 666 subjects and linked those repertoires to cytomegalovirus serostatus. Besides the first cohort of roughly 700 subjects, a separate validation cohort made up of about 120 different subjects was used. To predict cytomegalovirus infection status, the study combined high-throughput TCR immunosequencing, statistical association of individual TCRs with disease status, and machine learning. A later analysis re-analyzed previously published TCR beta repertoires from 600 to 850 donors and added high-resolution HLA genotyping to study TCR occurrence patterns. Rather than using new phenotypic data, the later analysis identified candidate immune exposures from TCR beta sequences and from how often those sequences occurred across donors. In an earlier analysis of more than 550 of the donors, high-throughput TCR beta sequencing was used to judge whether each TCR beta V gene segment behaved as functional or pseudogenic. Alongside the repertoire data, information on donor age, sex, ethnicity and CMV serostatus was compiled. In a later genetic analysis, genome-wide SNP genotypes for about 65% of the roughly 670 donors were used, and that subset was treated as a discovery cohort. Every discovery cohort repertoire had been produced on one sequencing platform. Class I and class II HLA loci were covered by the typing at four-digit resolution. Typing coverage differed by locus: A, B, C, DRB1 and DQB1 were typed in roughly 629-630 donors, DQA1 in about 560, DPA1 in around 580, and DPB1 in just under 490. A few DR-DQ haplotypes were handled as single units for association and clustering because linkage in the cohort was strong. Among about 400 genotyped donors of the cohort, an average of roughly 230,000 unique TCR beta nucleotide sequences was sequenced per donor, of which about 19% were non-productive.

The cohort consisted of hundreds of healthy bone marrow donors. At the time of sampling, every cohort member was nominally healthy, though immune exposures that went unrecorded were likely present. The donor tested CMV seronegative, placing the donor among the 350 to 400 seronegative members of the cohort. Every donor gave a peripheral blood sample, and the peripheral blood mononuclear cells from that sample were used for TCR beta sequencing. The Qiagen DNeasy Blood Extraction Kit was used to extract genomic DNA from the blood cell samples. The full study reports these points: Specific HLA alleles were associated with over 15,000 TCR beta sequences at a false discovery rate of 0.05 in a later analysis. Linkage disequilibrium might explain the correlated functional status among segregating V segments, but an unknown experimental factor could not be excluded. A further reported finding was that TCR beta sequences accurately predicted the HLA-A and HLA-B alleles for most subjects in the first cohort. In a later analysis, TCR association rates were found to vary across HLA loci, with the most associated TCRs seen for DRB1 alleles and the fewest for HLA-C alleles. Some IMGT-functional V segments, including TRBV6-2 and TRBV6-3, could not be distinguished by the 87-base-pair reads and were therefore excluded. In both the original and validation cohorts, the classifier was reported to diagnose cytomegalovirus status with high specificity and sensitivity. In an earlier analysis of 587 of the donors, most TCR beta V segments appeared in productive rearrangements about 87% or about 30% of the time, broadly matching IMGT annotations. This cohort had only TCR beta chains sequenced, and the lack of alpha or paired-chain data limited which features could be detected. When HLA alleles, especially DR and DQ, strongly co-occurred, attributing TCR associations to individual alleles was difficult. Because HLA typing was missing for some donors at each locus, association tests included only the typed subset. V-gene and J-gene trimming of TCR beta chains was associated with a missense DCLRE1C variant in a later genetic analysis, and the association was replicated in an independent cohort. Across donors, most TCR sequences were observed very rarely, whereas some public TCRs were present in many individuals. Immune exposure information for the cohort was limited to CMV serostatus. A total of around 150 TCR beta chains were listed by the study as associated with cytomegalovirus. In a later analysis, HLA-associated TCR beta chains showed more clonal expansion and lower generation probabilities than non-associated chains that were equally common. It was suggested by the authors that the approach could potentially be generalized to other disease states and immunological phenotypes. In vitro tests confirmed that three of the cytomegalovirus-associated TCR beta chains recognize cytomegalovirus antigens. Because counts were too low, roughly 17 rarely observed V segments, including chromosome 9 orphons, were left out of the earlier analysis of 500 to 750 of the donors. A group of highly shared sequence variants was considered likely to be a technical artifact of the sequencing pipeline. In a later analysis, several top co-occurrence clusters were reported to appear linked to parvovirus B19, influenza, CMV and Epstein-Barr virus. Presence/absence analyses assumed roughly uniform sequencing depth across donors, an assumption that may not hold. A later genetic analysis reported fewer N-insertions in productive TCRs among donors in an Asian-associated ancestry cluster than the roughly 700-donor mean. In a later analysis, most CMV-associated TCR beta chains were found to appear HLA-restricted, with HLA associations seemingly driven largely by CMV exposure.

V is trimmed back by 4 bases and J by 4 bases, and the junction contains 6 bases that no gene match accounts for. CDR1 and CDR2 were assigned from the germline V gene as SGHRS and YFSETQ. Including the terminal cysteine and phenylalanine, the CDR3 comprises 16 residues. CDR3 DNA is the only sequence kept; it has 48 bases, read in frame from the first base. Library preparation was by the immunoSEQ multiplex PCR assay. The multiplex PCR relied on a mix of 60 forward primers for TCR Vbeta segments and 13 reverse primers for TCR Jbeta segments. The CDR3 region of rearranged TCR beta genes was amplified from genomic DNA with a multiplex PCR assay. Amplified TCR beta libraries were sequenced as 87-base-pair reads on the Illumina HiSeq System. Regarding the original processing steps: In a later analysis, about 80 million unique TCR beta chains were counted across the 500 to 850 repertoires, and roughly 11 million of these chains were shared by at least two donors. Raw reads were error-corrected and collapsed into unique sequences with a nearest-neighbor algorithm that merged closely related sequences to remove PCR and sequencing errors. To assign V, D and J gene segments, CDR3 sequences were aligned to IMGT reference sequences. For a sequence to be retained, at least a six-nucleotide match to both a V gene segment and a J gene segment was required. Rearrangements were called productive when the CDR3 lacked stop codons and stayed in frame with V and J; all others were non-productive. Following IMGT convention, CDR3 was defined as the stretch from the second conserved V-encoded cysteine up to the conserved J-encoded phenylalanine. Sequences without an unambiguous match to a single V gene segment were excluded from the earlier analysis of over 500 of the donors. In an earlier analysis of several hundred of the donors, V segments were called functional above 56.7% productive rearrangements and were called segregating when the between-donor standard deviation exceeded 5%. A statistical classification framework was developed to diagnose cytomegalovirus status using the catalog of TCR beta chain sequences. In a later analysis, TCR nucleotide sequences were compared against IMGT/GENE-DB human TR gene sequences so that V and J genes could be assigned. In a later analysis, CDR3 sequences and most-parsimonious VDJ recombination scenarios were assigned using the TCRdist pipeline. In a later analysis, each TCR beta chain was defined by its CDR3 amino acid sequence together with its V-gene family, and reads without a unique V-gene family were excluded. In a later analysis, fewer than 650 highly shared, low-generation-probability nucleotide sequences were removed to address suspected cross-contamination and a sequencing artifact. In a later analysis, a clonal expansion index was calculated for each public chain from normalized within-repertoire ranks of inferred template counts. A later analysis computed generation probabilities with a VDJ recombination model fitted to out-of-frame rearrangements, and checked the results against IGoR. Hypergeometric tests were used in a later analysis to score TCR-TCR, TCR-HLA and TCR-CMV co-occurrence, with a repertoire-size bias correction applied to the TCR pairs. To estimate false discovery rates, a later analysis permuted the HLA or CMV assignments 20 times. In a later analysis, co-occurring TCRs were grouped with DBSCAN, and TCRdist sequence similarity was added when clustering was performed within HLA-allele-positive subsets. Repertoires with fewer than 30,000 or more than 120,000 public chains, plus five repertoires with anomalous nucleotide sharing, were excluded from co-occurrence clustering. The source is immuneACCESS, and TCRdb retained only in-frame sequences with V and J called. Part of the clones is not carried over; for the studies checked, unresolved V genes explain less than half of this, and the remainder is unexplained. V, J and clone size derive from that table, while D and trimming were established from the DNA sequence. Recorded for this sample are around 190,000 clones; around 82% of them occurred a single time. The ten largest clones take up under 3% of the sample.

As to this clone: It has no known antigen specificity. Per-nucleotide qualities are absent, and no much larger clonotype sits a single base away.

Source material: PBMCs. This clonotype originated in a woman younger than 45 in good health and CMV-seronegative. The chain is made from TRBV5-1 and TRBJ2-3; the junction holds 13 bases that match TRBD2. The nucleotides are TGCGCCAGCAGCCCTGGACTAGCGGGGGCCCCAGATACGCAGTATTTT. Translated, it gives CASSPGLAGAPDTQYF.